The clone carrying this T cell receptor beta chain was observed a few times. Its matching antigen is unknown. The data were taken from a study of T cells in Graves' hyperthyroidism and ophthalmopathy. Study conclusions and caveats: Patients with ophthalmopathy were separated from those with stable hyperthyroidism by a 13 V-J model.

This CDR3 is 13 amino acids long. Per the germline V gene, CDR1 is KGHSH and CDR2 is LQKENI. V was trimmed by 3 bases and J by 5 bases, leaving 8 bases between them. The TCR beta CDR3 regions underwent amplification using RNA transcripts as the source. The HTBI primer set drove a first-round RT-PCR of the TCR CDR3. TCRdb independently ran MiXCR on the multiplex PCR reads; one entry per CDR3 protein. The sample carries approximately 520,000 distinct CDR3 sequences, more than 20% recorded once. The chain uses TRBV18 and TRBJ1-3, with no clear D. Sequencing used blood. The TCR sequence derives from a man aged 18 to 30 with Graves' hyperthyroidism. The CDR3 loop reads CASSPSKRNTIYF. CDR3 DNA sequence: TGTGCCAGCTCACCGAGTAAGAGAAACACCATATATTTT. The complete variable domain, with remaining parts taken from reference TRBV18 and TRBJ1-3, reads NAGVMQNPRHLVRRRGQEARLRCSPMKGHSHVYWYRQLPEEGLKFMVYLQKENIIDESGMPKERFSAEFPKEGPSILRIQQVVRGDSAAYFCASSPSKRNTIYFGEGSWLTVV.